A selection of T cell receptor beta chains follows, all from one sample in a study of T-cell memory formation after mild COVID-19. One entry per CDR3 protein, called by TCRdb with MiXCR from the 5' RACE reads. Of some 130,000 distinct CDR3 sequences listed, around 25% are singletons. The sequencing sample was made of PBMCs or a T cell subset sorted from them (not recorded which). The receptors derive from an adult woman who had mild COVID-19 (a few samples of this study predate the infection). Cell type and time point are not known. Both conserved end residues are part of each CDR3. The D gene is left open where the match is weak. Size is stated for part of the rows, as once, few or many counts, or as a class when the clone is expanded.

NA TRBJ1-1 NA TRBV2 CASSETNTEAFF TGTGCCAGCAGTGAGACTAACACTGAAGCTTTCTTT
NA TRBJ2-7 many TRBV3-1 CASSQDLAGYEQYF TGTGCCAGCAGCCAAGATCTTGCAGGGTACGAGCAGTACTTC
NA TRBJ2-7 many TRBV5-1 CASSLDSHEQYF TGCGCCAGCAGCTTGGATAGTCACGAGCAGTACTTC
NA TRBJ1-3 many TRBV7-6 CASSPTPSSGNTIYF TGTGCCAGCAGCCCGACGCCCAGCTCTGGAAACACCATATATTTT
TRBD1 TRBJ1-1 few TRBV29-1 CSGETGKYTEAFF TGCAGCGGGGAGACAGGGAAATACACTGAAGCTTTCTTT
NA TRBJ1-1 NA TRBV6-2/TRBV6-3 CASSYTTVTEAFF TGTGCCAGCAGTTACACGACGGTGACTGAAGCTTTCTTT
NA TRBJ2-7 NA TRBV21-1 CASSPCRGTTSSLDYEQYF TGTGCCAGCAGCCCCTGCCGAGGGACAACTTCCTCGTTAGACTACGAGCAGTACTTC
TRBD2 TRBJ2-7 NA TRBV7-8 CASSSRLAGDNSYEQYF TGTGCCAGCAGCTCCAGACTAGCGGGAGACAACTCCTACGAGCAGTACTTC
TRBD2 TRBJ2-1 once TRBV6-5 CASSSRSGGAEGQFF TGTGCCAGCAGTTCTAGGAGCGGGGGGGCCGAGGGGCAGTTCTTC
NA TRBJ2-7 NA TRBV2 CASSESDYSYEQYF TGTGCCAGCAGTGAATCAGATTACTCCTACGAGCAGTACTTC
TRBD1 TRBJ2-5 NA TRBV6-5 CASSLWTGRLGETQYF TGTGCCAGCAGCTTATGGACAGGGAGGCTCGGAGAGACCCAGTACTTC
TRBD2 TRBJ2-1 few TRBV7-6 CASSLRGGLDNEQFF TGTGCCAGCAGCCTCCGGGGGGGCCTGGACAATGAGCAGTTCTTC
NA TRBJ1-1 few TRBV4-2 CASKGVGGRRMNTEAFF TGTGCCAGCAAAGGGGTAGGGGGTCGGAGGATGAACACTGAAGCTTTCTTT
NA TRBJ2-7 NA TRBV4-3 CASSPTGRSSYEQYF TGCGCCAGCAGCCCCACCGGGAGAAGCTCCTACGAGCAGTACTTC
NA TRBJ1-3 NA TRBV6-5 CASSYEKRISGNTIYF TGTGCCAGCAGTTACGAGAAGAGAATCTCTGGAAACACCATATATTTT
NA TRBJ1-2 many TRBV27 CASSLNGWSARYYGYTF TGTGCCAGCAGTTTAAACGGTTGGTCAGCCCGCTACTATGGCTACACCTTC
NA TRBJ2-7 NA TRBV6-2/TRBV6-3 CASSSTPGHLYEQYF TGTGCCAGCAGTTCGACACCGGGACATCTCTACGAGCAGTACTTC
TRBD1 TRBJ2-2 NA TRBV7-9 CASQGQYTGELFF TGTGCCAGCCAGGGACAGTACACCGGGGAGCTGTTTTTT
TRBD2 TRBJ2-3 NA TRBV28 CASSWQRGGTDTQYF TGTGCCAGCAGTTGGCAGCGGGGGGGCACAGATACGCAGTATTTT
NA TRBJ2-7 few TRBV4-1 CASSHRPGEQGEQYF TGCGCCAGCAGCCATCGACCAGGGGAACAGGGCGAGCAGTACTTC
TRBD1 TRBJ2-7 NA TRBV18 CASSPGTGFYEQYF TGTGCCAGCTCACCGGGGACAGGGTTCTACGAGCAGTACTTC
TRBD2 TRBJ2-1 NA TRBV6-1 CASYGASGVVYNEQFF TGTGCCAGCTATGGTGCTAGCGGGGTTGTCTACAATGAGCAGTTCTTC
NA TRBJ2-7 few TRBV7-9 CASSHPRDITSYEQYF TGTGCCAGCAGCCACCCCCGGGACATTACCTCCTACGAGCAGTACTTC
NA TRBJ2-6 NA TRBV7-9 CASSRASSGANVLTF TGTGCCAGCTCACGGGCGAGCTCTGGGGCCAACGTCCTGACTTTC
NA TRBJ1-5 few TRBV6-1 CASSVWNDQPQHF TGTGCCAGCTCGGTCTGGAACGATCAGCCCCAGCATTTT
NA TRBJ1-1 few TRBV29-1 CSVPRQSEAFF TGCAGCGTTCCCCGACAGAGTGAAGCTTTCTTT
TRBD2 TRBJ2-5 NA TRBV27 CASSPGLAGAETQYF TGTGCCAGCAGTCCCGGACTAGCGGGAGCTGAGACCCAGTACTTC
NA TRBJ2-7 NA TRBV12-3/TRBV12-4 CASSLVGLSEQYF TGTGCCAGCAGTTTAGTAGGCCTTTCCGAGCAGTACTTC
TRBD2 TRBJ2-2 few TRBV6-6 CASSSGLAMRELFF TGTGCCAGCAGTTCCGGACTAGCGATGAGGGAGCTGTTTTTT
NA TRBJ1-2 few TRBV15 CATSSHRADYGYTF TGTGCCACCAGCAGTCATCGGGCCGACTATGGCTACACCTTC
NA TRBJ2-1 NA TRBV10-3 CAISPPGTLDNEQFF TGTGCCATCAGTCCCCCCGGGACCCTCGACAATGAGCAGTTCTTC
NA TRBJ1-5 NA TRBV10-3 CAISDLGTGNQPQHF TGTGCCATCAGTGATTTGGGTACGGGCAATCAGCCCCAGCATTTT
TRBD1 TRBJ2-7 few TRBV7-9 CASSLAEDRAYEQYF TGTGCCAGCAGCTTAGCGGAAGACAGGGCCTACGAGCAGTACTTC
TRBD2 TRBJ2-7 NA TRBV6-1 CATTGRGAFEQYF TGTGCCACCACGGGGCGGGGGGCCTTCGAGCAGTACTTC
TRBD2 TRBJ2-1 NA TRBV4-1 CASSQALAGYNEQFF TGCGCCAGCAGCCAAGCTCTAGCGGGGTACAATGAGCAGTTCTTC
NA TRBJ1-1 NA TRBV6-2/TRBV6-3 CASSYRRINTEAFF TGTGCCAGCAGTTACCGGAGGATCAACACTGAAGCTTTCTTT
NA TRBJ2-1 NA TRBV12-3/TRBV12-4 CASSSEGYRHNEQFF TGTGCCAGCAGTTCCGAGGGGTATCGCCACAATGAGCAGTTCTTC
NA TRBJ1-1 NA TRBV7-2 CASSLFPTTNTEAFF TGTGCCAGCAGCTTGTTTCCTACAACGAACACTGAAGCTTTCTTT
NA TRBJ2-7 NA TRBV7-2 CASSLAGLRHYEQYF TGTGCCAGCAGCTTAGCAGGGCTCCGGCACTACGAGCAGTACTTC
NA TRBJ2-2 NA TRBV21-1 CASSKVPGNTGELFF TGTGCCAGCAGCAAAGTCCCAGGGAACACCGGGGAGCTGTTTTTT
TRBD2 TRBJ2-7 NA TRBV14 CASSQFGTSRYEQYF TGTGCCAGCAGCCAATTCGGGACTAGCCGATACGAGCAGTACTTC
TRBD2 TRBJ2-3 NA TRBV5-1 CASGRGLAGESDTQYF TGCGCCAGCGGACGGGGACTAGCGGGAGAGTCAGATACGCAGTATTTT
NA TRBJ1-1 NA TRBV7-9 CASSLVAGANTEAFF TGTGCCAGCAGCTTAGTCGCAGGGGCGAACACTGAAGCTTTCTTT
NA TRBJ2-3 few TRBV7-6 CASSLEAKSGDTQYF TGTGCCAGCAGCTTAGAGGCCAAGTCAGGAGATACGCAGTATTTT
NA TRBJ2-1 few TRBV9 CASSAPVMGGDDNEQFF TGTGCCAGCAGCGCCCCGGTGATGGGCGGGGATGACAATGAGCAGTTCTTC
NA TRBJ1-2 NA TRBV2 CASSPNSWPVDYGYTF TGTGCCAGCAGTCCCAATTCGTGGCCTGTGGACTATGGCTACACCTTC
NA TRBJ1-3 NA TRBV19 CASSGQGNTIYF TGTGCCAGTTCGGGACAAGGAAACACCATATATTTT